This T cell receptor beta chain was sequenced in a study of cytomegalovirus exposure and HLA in healthy donors (dated by TCRdb to about 2017). Some background on the complete study: According to an earlier analysis of around 600 of the donors, some 180 million T cells yielded roughly 110 million unique TCR beta sequences and about 300 Gb of sequence data. An early release covering around 630 HLA-typed donors comprised approximately 300 gigabases of sequencing data and 85 million to 100 million unique TCR sequences. Among the roughly 410 genotyped donors, 81% belonged to the genetic ancestry cluster associated with self-reported Caucasian donors. The study was designed to test whether signatures of past pathogen exposure could be identified by cataloging public T cell receptors. The study used immunosequencing to profile the T cell repertoires of 666 subjects and linked those repertoires to cytomegalovirus serostatus. A separate validation cohort of over 95 different subjects was used in addition to the roughly 720-subject first cohort. The study combined high-throughput TCR immunosequencing, statistical association of individual TCRs with disease status, and machine learning to predict cytomegalovirus infection status. In a later analysis, previously published TCR beta repertoires from 670 or so donors were re-analyzed and high-resolution HLA genotyping was added so that TCR occurrence patterns could be studied. Rather than using new phenotypic data, the later analysis identified candidate immune exposures from TCR beta sequences and from how often those sequences occurred across donors. In an earlier analysis of 500 to 650 of the donors, high-throughput TCR beta sequencing was used to judge whether each TCR beta V gene segment behaved as functional or pseudogenic. Donor age, sex, ethnicity and CMV serostatus were collected together with the repertoire data. A later genetic analysis used genome-wide SNP genotypes for 398 of the 666 donors, treating that subset as a discovery cohort. Every discovery cohort repertoire had been produced on one sequencing platform. HLA typing covered class I and class II loci at four-digit resolution. The number of typed donors differed by locus: about 620-630 for A, B, C, DRB1 and DQB1; approximately 530 for DQA1; 606 for DPA1; and some 450 for DPB1. Several DR-DQ haplotypes were handled as single units for association and clustering because linkage in the cohort was strong. Among 300 to 500 genotyped donors of the cohort, an average of approximately 200,000 unique TCR beta nucleotide sequences was sequenced per donor, of which about 18% were non-productive.

Library preparation used the immunoSEQ multiplex PCR assay. For the multiplex PCR, a mixture combining 60 forward primers for TCR Vbeta segments and 13 reverse primers for TCR Jbeta segments was used. The CDR3 region of rearranged TCR beta genes was amplified from genomic DNA by a multiplex PCR assay. Amplified TCR beta libraries were sequenced as 87-base-pair reads on the Illumina HiSeq System. The study's own analysis went as follows. In a later analysis, tens of millions of unique TCR beta chains were counted across the 500 to 700 repertoires, and approximately 9.9 million of these chains were shared by at least two donors. Raw reads were error-corrected and collapsed into unique sequences by a nearest-neighbor algorithm in which closely related sequences were merged to remove PCR and sequencing errors. Alignment of CDR3 sequences to IMGT reference sequences was used to assign V, D and J gene segments. Each retained sequence needed at least a six-nucleotide match to both a V gene segment and a J gene segment. A rearrangement counted as productive if the CDR3 had no stop codons and remained in frame with V and J, and every other rearrangement counted as non-productive. CDR3 was defined by IMGT convention, running from the second conserved V-encoded cysteine to the conserved J-encoded phenylalanine. In an earlier analysis of just under 600 of the donors, sequences lacking an unambiguous match to a single V gene segment were excluded. In an earlier analysis of a few hundred of the donors, V segments were called functional above 56.7% productive rearrangements and were called segregating when the between-donor standard deviation exceeded 5%. A statistical classification framework was developed to diagnose cytomegalovirus status using the catalog of TCR beta chain sequences. A later analysis assigned V and J genes by comparing TCR nucleotide sequences with IMGT/GENE-DB human TR gene sequences. Using the TCRdist pipeline, a later analysis assigned CDR3 sequences along with most-parsimonious VDJ recombination scenarios. In a later analysis, each TCR beta chain was defined by its CDR3 amino acid sequence together with its V-gene family, and reads lacking a unique V-gene family were excluded. To address suspected cross-contamination and a sequencing artifact, a later analysis removed a few hundred highly shared, low-generation-probability nucleotide sequences. A later analysis calculated a clonal expansion index for each public chain from normalized within-repertoire ranks of inferred template counts. In a later analysis, generation probabilities were computed using a VDJ recombination model fitted to out-of-frame rearrangements, and the results were checked against IGoR. In a later analysis, hypergeometric tests were used to score TCR-TCR, TCR-HLA and TCR-CMV co-occurrence, with a repertoire-size bias correction applied to TCR pairs. To estimate false discovery rates, a later analysis permuted the HLA or CMV assignments 20 times. A later analysis grouped co-occurring TCRs with DBSCAN, adding TCRdist sequence similarity when clustering within HLA-allele-positive subsets. For co-occurrence clustering, repertoires with fewer than 30,000 or more than 120,000 public chains were excluded, along with 5 or 6 repertoires with anomalous nucleotide sharing. TCRdb stores this immuneACCESS table with in-frame sequences only. Part of the clones is absent; in the studies checked, under half of the shortfall reflects unresolved V genes, and no reason is known for the rest. For V, J and clone size, that table is used; D and trimming come from the DNA. Present in this sample are hundreds of thousands of clones, under 80% of which were seen just once. The leading ten clones occupy around 0.2% of the sample.

Of note for this clone: This receptor's antigen is unknown. Qualities for individual bases were not recorded, and no much larger clone is one base off.

Trimming at the junction amounts to 2 bases on V and 5 bases on J, and the germline ends lie 10 bases apart. Based on the germline V gene (reference sequence), the CDR1 and CDR2 sequences are MNHNY and SVGAGI. The CDR3, from cysteine to phenylalanine, totals 14 residues. This entry keeps only the CDR3 DNA: 42 bases, framed from base 1. The cohort was made up of 500 to 800 healthy bone marrow donors. At the time of sampling, all cohort members were nominally healthy, though unrecorded immune exposures were likely present. The donor tested CMV seronegative, placing the donor among the 300 to 400 seronegative members of the cohort. A peripheral blood sample was collected from each donor, and TCR beta sequencing was performed on peripheral blood mononuclear cells. Genomic DNA was extracted from the blood cell samples with the Qiagen DNeasy Blood Extraction Kit. Here is what the overall study found, with its caveats: Because counts were too low, more than 15 rarely observed V segments, including chromosome 9 orphons, were left out of the earlier analysis of a few hundred of the donors. According to a later analysis, most CMV-associated TCR beta chains appeared to be HLA-restricted, and the HLA associations seemed to be driven largely by CMV exposure. For the cohort, immune exposure information was limited to CMV serostatus. The sequencing pipeline was judged likely to have produced a cluster of highly shared sequence variants as a technical artifact. According to the authors, the approach could potentially be generalized to other disease states and immunological phenotypes. Correlated functional status among segregating V segments might reflect linkage disequilibrium, but an unknown experimental factor could not be ruled out. Several of the top co-occurrence clusters appeared to be linked to parvovirus B19, influenza, CMV and Epstein-Barr virus, according to a later analysis. This cohort had only TCR beta chains sequenced, and the lack of alpha or paired-chain data limited which features could be detected. In a later genetic analysis, fewer N-insertions in productive TCRs were reported among donors in an Asian-associated ancestry cluster than the roughly 670-donor mean. In a later genetic analysis, a missense DCLRE1C variant was associated with V-gene and J-gene trimming of TCR beta chains, and the association was replicated in an independent cohort. Compared with equally common non-associated chains, HLA-associated TCR beta chains in a later analysis were more clonally expanded and had lower generation probabilities. Cytomegalovirus status was reported to be diagnosed by the classifier with high specificity and sensitivity in both the original and validation cohorts. HLA typing was unavailable for some donors at each locus, so association tests used only the typed subset. The 87-base-pair reads could not distinguish some IMGT-functional V segments, including TRBV6-2 and TRBV6-3, so those segments were excluded. Strong co-occurrence of HLA alleles, especially DR and DQ, made assigning TCR associations to individual alleles difficult. In vitro tests confirmed that a few of the cytomegalovirus-associated TCR beta chains recognize cytomegalovirus antigens. In a later analysis, TCR association rates were found to vary across HLA loci, with the most associated TCRs seen for DRB1 alleles and the fewest for HLA-C alleles. The presence/absence analyses assumed that sequencing depth was roughly uniform across donors, and that assumption may not be true. In an earlier analysis of a few hundred of the donors, most TCR beta V segments were observed in productive rearrangements about 87% or about 30% of the time, broadly matching IMGT annotations. Specific HLA alleles were associated with 16,951 TCR beta sequences at a false discovery rate of 0.05 in a later analysis. The study gave a list of under 200 TCR beta chains associated with cytomegalovirus. A further reported finding was that TCR beta sequences accurately predicted the HLA-A and HLA-B alleles for most subjects in the first cohort. While some public TCRs were present in many individuals, most TCR sequences turned up only very rarely across donors.

The receptor was derived from a girl aged 2 to 9 in good health and CMV-seronegative. This receptor chain uses TRBV6-6 and TRBJ2-1, with TRBD2 tentatively as D gene (6 bases match). The specimen was PBMCs. The DNA sequence is TGTGCCAGCAGTTACCCGGGGGACCACAATGAGCAGTTCTTC. It specifies CASSYPGDHNEQFF.